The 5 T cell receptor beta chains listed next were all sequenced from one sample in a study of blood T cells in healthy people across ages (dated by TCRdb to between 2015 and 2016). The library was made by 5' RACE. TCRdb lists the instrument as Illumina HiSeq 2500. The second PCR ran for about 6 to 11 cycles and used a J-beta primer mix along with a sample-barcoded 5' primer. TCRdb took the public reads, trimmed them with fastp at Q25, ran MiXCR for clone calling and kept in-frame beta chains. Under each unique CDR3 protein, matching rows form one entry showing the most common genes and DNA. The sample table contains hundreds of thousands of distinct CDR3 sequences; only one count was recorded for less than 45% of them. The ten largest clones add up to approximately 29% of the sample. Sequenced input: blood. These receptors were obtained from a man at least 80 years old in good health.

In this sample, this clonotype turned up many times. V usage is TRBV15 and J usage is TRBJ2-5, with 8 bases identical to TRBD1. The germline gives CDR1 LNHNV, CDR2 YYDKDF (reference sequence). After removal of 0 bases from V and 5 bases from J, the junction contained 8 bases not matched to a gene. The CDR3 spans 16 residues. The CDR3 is CATSRDRGQGRETQYF. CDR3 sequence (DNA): TGTGCCACCAGCAGAGATCGCGGACAGGGAAGGGAGACCCAGTACTTC. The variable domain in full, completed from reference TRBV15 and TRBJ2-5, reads DAMVIQNPRYQVTQFGKPVTLSCSQTLNHNVMYWYQQKSSQAPKLLFHYYDKDFNNEADTPDNFQSRRPNTSFCFLDIRSPGLGDTAMYLCATSRDRGQGRETQYFGPGTRLLVL.

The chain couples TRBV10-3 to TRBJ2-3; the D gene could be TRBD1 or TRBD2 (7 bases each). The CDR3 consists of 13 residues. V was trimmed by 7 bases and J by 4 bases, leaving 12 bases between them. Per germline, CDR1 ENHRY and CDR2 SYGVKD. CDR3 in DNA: TGTGCCATCAAGGCAGGGGGGGCAGATACGCAGTATTTT. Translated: CAIKAGGADTQYF.

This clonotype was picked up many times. CDR3 amino acids: CASSQVLSDTDTQYF. Here the CDR3 DNA reads TGTGCCAGCAGCCAAGTGTTGAGCGACACAGATACGCAGTATTTT. The rearrangement uses TRBV3-1 and TRBJ2-3, with D uncertain. V was pared by 1 base and J by 2 bases, with 10 bases between. Germline-derived CDR1 and CDR2 are LGHDT and YNNKEL (reference sequence). CDR3 length equals 15 residues.

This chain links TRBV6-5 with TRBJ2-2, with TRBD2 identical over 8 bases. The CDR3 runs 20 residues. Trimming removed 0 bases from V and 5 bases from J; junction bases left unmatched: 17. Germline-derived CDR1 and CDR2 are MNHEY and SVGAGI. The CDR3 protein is CASSYSILAVTLPGTGELFF. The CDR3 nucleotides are TGTGCCAGCAGTTACTCGATACTAGCGGTTACACTCCCAGGGACCGGGGAGCTGTTTTTT.

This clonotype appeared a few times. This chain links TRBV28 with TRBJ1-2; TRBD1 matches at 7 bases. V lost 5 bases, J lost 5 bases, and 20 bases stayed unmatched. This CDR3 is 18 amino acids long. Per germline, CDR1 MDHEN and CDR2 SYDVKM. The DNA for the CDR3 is TGTGCCAGCAGTCCCAGGGGGGGCACTCCTTCGGGGTTTTATGGCTACACCTTC. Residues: CASSPRGGTPSGFYGYTF.